This entry features one T cell receptor beta chain sequence. Its antigen is currently unknown. These data are taken from a study of T cell responses to AZD1222 COVID-19 vaccine. Findings of the study overall: Nearly half of spike-specific TCRs reportedly target variant regions that are unmutated in the B.1.351 and B.1.1.7 variants. Of the AZD1222 recipients, only 5 to 7 were seropositive at baseline. CD4 TCRs associated with vaccination spanned spike, dominating at 160-218 and 743-854.

Germline V gene data show CDR1 as MDHEN and CDR2 as SYDVKM. CDR3 length: 15 residues. J gave up 4 bases and V 4 bases, and 5 bases lay outside the gene matches. Sequenced by immunoSEQ multiplex PCR; TCRdb stores in-frame clones only, minus some. The table includes tens of thousands of clones, 70% to 90% detected once. This specimen consisted of peripheral blood, obtained 28 days after the second AZD1222 dose. The sequence derives from an adult who received the AZD1222 COVID-19 vaccine. The chain is built from TRBV28 and TRBJ1-3; 9 nucleotides align to TRBD1. CDR3 region: CASSYRTGAGNTIYF. In nucleotides, the CDR3 is TGTGCCAGCAGTTATCGGACAGGGGCAGGAAACACCATATATTTT.